The 14 T cell receptor beta chains presented below share a single source sample, sequenced in a study of blood T cell repertoires in COVID-19. This table comes from immunoSEQ multiplex PCR, and its TCRdb copy is limited to in-frame clones, with some not included. Of 100,000 or so clones in the sample, about 89% were seen once. The sample consisted of peripheral blood. These receptors all come from a human donor with acute or convalescent COVID-19. The donor label of this sample is uncertain.

In DNA, the CDR3 is TGCGCCAGCAGCCCACAGGAGAACTATGGCTACACCTTC. This sequence encodes CASSPQENYGYTF. V is TRBV5-1 and J is TRBJ1-2; a weak D match, TRBD1 (5 bases). V was trimmed by 4 bases and J by 2 bases, leaving 9 bases between them. The CDR3 is 13 residues long. The V gene's germline CDR1 is SGHRS and CDR2 YFSETQ.

This chain joins TRBV27 and TRBJ1-1, with 7 bases lining up with TRBD1. V shed 2 bases and J 6 bases; nucleotides not matched to a gene: 3. CDR3 length equals 13 residues. Germline V gene lookup returns CDR1 MNHEY and CDR2 SMNVEV (reference sequence). This chain's CDR3 is CASSLGQAAEAFF. The CDR3 DNA is TGTGCCAGCAGTTTAGGACAGGCCGCTGAAGCTTTCTTT.

The CDR3 DNA sequence: TGTGCCAGCTCACCGGCGGGGACCGCCTCCTACGAGCAGTACTTC. Translated: CASSPAGTASYEQYF. The genes are TRBV18 and TRBJ2-7, with D possibly matching TRBD2 (6 bases). The CDR3 has 15 amino acids. Per the germline V gene, CDR1 is KGHSH and CDR2 is LQKENI. The germline V and J ends were trimmed by 3 bases and 0 bases, with 12 bases remaining between them.

The chain has TRBV9 and TRBJ2-1; possible D gene TRBD1, 7 bases. Trimming cost V 3 bases and J 4 bases, with 17 bases left between them. This CDR3 spans 16 amino acids. Germline values: CDR1 SGDLS, CDR2 YYNGEE. CDR3 amino acids: CASSASGGTVYNEQFF. CDR3 coding DNA: TGTGCCAGCAGCGCCAGTGGGGGGACAGTTTACAATGAGCAGTTCTTC.

The V gene is TRBV28, the J gene TRBJ1-6; 7 positions match TRBD1. After removal of 5 bases from V and 14 bases from J, the junction contained 9 bases not matched to a gene. The CDR3 extends over 13 amino acids. CDR1 is MDHEN, CDR2 SYDVKM, per germline. The CDR3: CASSPATGRTLHF. In DNA form, the CDR3 reads TGTGCCAGCAGTCCCGCGACAGGGAGAACCCTCCACTTT.

This clone appeared a few times. The J gene is TRBJ1-5, the V gene TRBV19, with 8 bases identical to TRBD1. In germline, CDR1 is LNHDA, CDR2 SQIVND (reference sequence). V gave up 8 bases and J gave up 4 bases; unmatched junction bases: 1. The CDR3 is 12 residues long. CDR3 amino acids: CASGQGNQPQHF. DNA of the CDR3: TGTGCCAGTGGACAGGGAAATCAGCCCCAGCATTTT.

In this sample, this clone turned up once. The CDR3 region has the DNA TGTGCCAGTAGTATAGCAGCGGGGATTCACAATGAGCAGTTCTTC. Protein sequence: CASSIAAGIHNEQFF. V is TRBV19 and J is TRBJ2-1, with TRBD2 matching 7 bases. CDR3 length equals 15 residues. V was pared by 1 base and J by 5 bases, with 5 bases of the junction left unmatched. CDR1 is LNHDA and CDR2 is SQIVND in the germline V gene (reference sequence).

This clone was recorded only once. The chain is built from TRBV28 and TRBJ2-4; D possibly corresponds to TRBD1 (6 bases). This CDR3 spans 20 amino acids. The V and J ends lost 3 bases and 2 bases respectively, with 26 bases between them. Germline V gene sequence: CDR1 MDHEN, CDR2 SYDVKM. In nucleotides, the CDR3 is TGTGCCAGCAGTTTTCCTTACCACAGGGCTGCCGCTACTTCCAAAAACATTCAGTACTTC. Its protein is CASSFPYHRAAATSKNIQYF.

This clone occurred once. The chain has TRBV6-1 and TRBJ1-5; D uncertain. The CDR3 length is 14 residues. The germline V and J ends were trimmed by 3 bases and 11 bases, with 17 bases remaining between them. Germline loops: CDR1 MNHNS, CDR2 SASEGT. The CDR3 sequence is CASSDILGFGAQHF. The DNA of the CDR3 is TGTGCCAGCAGTGACATACTGGGGTTCGGGGCCCAGCATTTT.

Only a few counts were recorded for this clone. The chain carries TRBV3-1 (or the pseudogene TRBV3-2) and TRBJ1-1, with D possibly TRBD1 on 5 matching bases. Germline assignment: CDR1 LGHDT and CDR2 YNNKEL (reference sequence). CDR3 size: 13 residues. V dropped 0 bases and J dropped 6 bases, with 8 bases sitting between them. In nucleotides, the CDR3 is TGTGCCAGCAGCCAAGATCTACAGGCTGAAGCTTTCTTT. This gives the protein CASSQDLQAEAFF.

The chain joins TRBV18 to TRBJ1-3, with TRBD1 matching 7 bases. Germline V gene data show CDR1 as KGHSH and CDR2 as LQKENI. The J segment lost 10 bases and the V segment lost 3 bases, leaving 9 bases of the junction unmatched. The CDR3 is made up of 14 amino acids. The CDR3 DNA follows: TGTGCCAGCTCACCTGAGAGCAGGGGGAGGACCATATATTTT. It translates to CASSPESRGRTIYF.

This chain connects TRBV7-2 to TRBJ2-3; 10 nucleotides agree with TRBD2. The CDR3 is 19 residues long. J lost 9 bases, V lost 1 base, and 19 bases had no gene match. Germline loops: CDR1 SGHTA, CDR2 FQGNSA. The CDR3 DNA follows: TGTGCCAGCAGCTTAGGACCCGCGGGGCTAGCGGGGGCCGGAGGGACGCAGTATTTT. Its protein is CASSLGPAGLAGAGGTQYF.

The rearrangement links TRBV18 to TRBJ2-7; TRBD2 might be the D (6 bases). The germline CDR1 and CDR2 sequences are KGHSH and LQKENI. Trimming cost V 3 bases and J 2 bases, with 14 bases left between them. This CDR3 has 15 residues. In DNA, the CDR3 is TGTGCCAGCTCACCGGGGGGTATCCGAGCCTACGAGCAGTACTTC. Residues: CASSPGGIRAYEQYF.

This clone showed up just a few times. In the same sample, other DNA sequences code for this CDR3. The rearrangement joins TRBV19 to TRBJ1-5; 8 bases agree with TRBD1. Germline values: CDR1 LNHDA, CDR2 SQIVND (reference sequence). This CDR3 has 15 residues. J lost 1 base, V lost 1 base, and 0 bases had no gene match. In DNA form, the CDR3 reads TGTGCCAGTAGTATAGGGACAGGGAGCAATCAGCCCCAGCATTTT. It translates to CASSIGTGSNQPQHF.